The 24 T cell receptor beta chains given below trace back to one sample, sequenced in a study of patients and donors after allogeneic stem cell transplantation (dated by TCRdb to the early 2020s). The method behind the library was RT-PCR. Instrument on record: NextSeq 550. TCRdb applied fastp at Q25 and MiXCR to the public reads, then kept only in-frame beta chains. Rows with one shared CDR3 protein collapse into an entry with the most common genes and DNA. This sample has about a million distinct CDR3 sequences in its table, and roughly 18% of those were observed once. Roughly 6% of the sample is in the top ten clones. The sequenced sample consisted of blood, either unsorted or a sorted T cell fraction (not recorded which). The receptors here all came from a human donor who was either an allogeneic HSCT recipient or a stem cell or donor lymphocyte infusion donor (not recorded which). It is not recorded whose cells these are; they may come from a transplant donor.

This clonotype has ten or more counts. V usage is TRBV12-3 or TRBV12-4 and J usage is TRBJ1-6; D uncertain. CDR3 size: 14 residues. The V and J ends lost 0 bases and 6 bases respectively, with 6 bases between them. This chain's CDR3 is CASSLAHVNSPLHF. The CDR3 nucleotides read TGTGCCAGCAGTTTAGCGCACGTTAATTCACCCCTCCACTTT.

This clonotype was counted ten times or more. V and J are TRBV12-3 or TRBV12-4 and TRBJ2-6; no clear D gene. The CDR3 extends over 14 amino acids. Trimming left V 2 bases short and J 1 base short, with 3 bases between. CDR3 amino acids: CASSLISGANVLTF. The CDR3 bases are TGTGCCAGCAGTTTAATTTCTGGGGCCAACGTCCTGACTTTC.

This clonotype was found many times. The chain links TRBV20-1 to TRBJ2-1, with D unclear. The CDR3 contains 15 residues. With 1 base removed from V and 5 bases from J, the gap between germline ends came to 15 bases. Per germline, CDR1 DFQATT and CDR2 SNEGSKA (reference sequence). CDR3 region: CSARARLQGHNEQFF. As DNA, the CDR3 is TGCAGTGCTAGAGCGCGACTCCAAGGCCACAATGAGCAGTTCTTC.

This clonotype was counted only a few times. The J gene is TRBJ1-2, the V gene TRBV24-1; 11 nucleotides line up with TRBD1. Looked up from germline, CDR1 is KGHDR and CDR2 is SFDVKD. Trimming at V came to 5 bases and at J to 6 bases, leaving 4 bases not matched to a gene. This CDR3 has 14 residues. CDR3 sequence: CATSVGDRGNGYTF. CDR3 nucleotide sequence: TGTGCCACCAGTGTCGGGGACAGGGGGAATGGCTACACCTTC.

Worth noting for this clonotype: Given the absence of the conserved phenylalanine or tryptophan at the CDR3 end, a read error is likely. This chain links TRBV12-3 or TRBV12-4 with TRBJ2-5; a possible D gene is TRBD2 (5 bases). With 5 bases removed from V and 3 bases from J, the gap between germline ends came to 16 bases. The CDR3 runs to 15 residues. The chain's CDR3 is CASSALELGKETQYI. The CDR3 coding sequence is TGTGCCAGCAGTGCCCTGGAACTAGGAAAAGAGACCCAGTACATC.

The CDR3 nucleotides read TGTGCCAGCAGCCAGGAGGCTAGCGGGCCGGGAAGGAGTGATGAGCAGTTCTTC. This translates into CASSQEASGPGRSDEQFF. The chain employs TRBV4-2 and TRBJ2-1; TRBD2 matches at 8 bases. The germline CDR1 and CDR2 sequences are LGHNA and YNFKEQ. This CDR3 spans 18 amino acids. Germline trimming cut 3 bases from V and 8 bases from J; bases unmatched to any gene: 18.

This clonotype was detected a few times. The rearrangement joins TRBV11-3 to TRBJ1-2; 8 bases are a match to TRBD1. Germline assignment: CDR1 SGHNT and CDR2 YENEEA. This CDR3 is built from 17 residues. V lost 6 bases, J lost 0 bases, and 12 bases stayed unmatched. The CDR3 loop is CASSYPGQEISNYGYTF. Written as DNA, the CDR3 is TGTGCCAGCAGTTACCCGGGACAGGAGATCTCTAACTATGGCTACACCTTC. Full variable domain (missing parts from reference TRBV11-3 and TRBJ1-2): EAGVVQSPRYKIIEKKQPVAFWCNPISGHNTLYWYLQNLGQGPELLIRYENEEAVDDSQLPKDRFSAERLKGVDSTLKIQPAELGDSAVYLCASSYPGQEISNYGYTFGSGTRLTVV.

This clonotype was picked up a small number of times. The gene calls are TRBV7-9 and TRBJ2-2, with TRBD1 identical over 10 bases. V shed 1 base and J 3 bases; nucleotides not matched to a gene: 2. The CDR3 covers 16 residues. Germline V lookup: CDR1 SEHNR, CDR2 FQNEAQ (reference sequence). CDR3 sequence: CASSLVGTGDTGELFF. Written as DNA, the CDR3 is TGTGCCAGCAGCTTAGTCGGGACAGGGGACACCGGGGAGCTGTTTTTT.

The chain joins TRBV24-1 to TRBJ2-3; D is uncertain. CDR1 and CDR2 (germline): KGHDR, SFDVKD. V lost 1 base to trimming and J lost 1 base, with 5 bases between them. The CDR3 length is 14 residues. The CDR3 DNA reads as TGTGCCACCAGTGATTTCGGCCGCACAGATACGCAGTATTTT. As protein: CATSDFGRTDTQYF.

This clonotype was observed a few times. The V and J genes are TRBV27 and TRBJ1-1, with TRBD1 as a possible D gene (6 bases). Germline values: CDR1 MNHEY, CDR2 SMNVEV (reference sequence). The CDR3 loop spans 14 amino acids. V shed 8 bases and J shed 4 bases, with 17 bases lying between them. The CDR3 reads CASARTARATEAFF. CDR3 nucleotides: TGTGCCAGCGCCCGGACAGCCCGAGCCACTGAAGCTTTCTTT.

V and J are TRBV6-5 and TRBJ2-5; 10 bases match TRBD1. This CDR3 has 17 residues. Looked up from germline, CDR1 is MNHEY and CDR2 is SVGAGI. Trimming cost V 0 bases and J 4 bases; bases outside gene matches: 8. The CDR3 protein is CASSYSSTGGAGETQYF. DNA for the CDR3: TGTGCCAGCAGTTACTCATCGACAGGGGGCGCGGGAGAGACCCAGTACTTC.

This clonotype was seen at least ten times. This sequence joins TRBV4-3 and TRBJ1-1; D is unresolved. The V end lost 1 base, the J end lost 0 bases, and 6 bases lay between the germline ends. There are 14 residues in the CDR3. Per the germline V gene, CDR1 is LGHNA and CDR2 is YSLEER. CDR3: CASSQVGMNTEAFF. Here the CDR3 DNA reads TGCGCCAGCAGCCAAGTTGGAATGAACACTGAAGCTTTCTTT.

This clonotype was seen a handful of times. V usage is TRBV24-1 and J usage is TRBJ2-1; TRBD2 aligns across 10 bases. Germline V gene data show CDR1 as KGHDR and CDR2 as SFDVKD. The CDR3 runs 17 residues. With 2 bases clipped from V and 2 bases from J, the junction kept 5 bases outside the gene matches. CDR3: CATSDSRLAGAYNEQFF. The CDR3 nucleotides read TGTGCCACCAGTGATTCCCGCCTAGCGGGGGCCTACAATGAGCAGTTCTTC.

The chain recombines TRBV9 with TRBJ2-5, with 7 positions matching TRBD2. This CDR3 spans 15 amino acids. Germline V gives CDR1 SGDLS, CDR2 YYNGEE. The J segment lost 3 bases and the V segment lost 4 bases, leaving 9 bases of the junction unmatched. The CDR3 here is CASSPGGTYKETQYF. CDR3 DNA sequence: TGTGCCAGCAGCCCCGGGGGGACCTATAAAGAGACCCAGTACTTC.

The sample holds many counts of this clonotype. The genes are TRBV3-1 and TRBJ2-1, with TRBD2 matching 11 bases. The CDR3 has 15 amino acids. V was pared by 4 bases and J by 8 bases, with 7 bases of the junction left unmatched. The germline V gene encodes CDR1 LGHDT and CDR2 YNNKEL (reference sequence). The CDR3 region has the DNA TGTGCCAGCAGCCTACTAGCGGGAGAAAGCGATGAGCAGTTCTTC. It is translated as CASSLLAGESDEQFF.

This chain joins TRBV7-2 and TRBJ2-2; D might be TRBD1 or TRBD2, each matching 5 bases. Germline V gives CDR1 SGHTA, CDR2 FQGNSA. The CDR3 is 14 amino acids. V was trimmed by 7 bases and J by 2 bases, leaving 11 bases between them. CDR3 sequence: CASNRGVNTGELFF. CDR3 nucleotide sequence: TGTGCCAGCAACAGAGGGGTAAACACCGGGGAGCTGTTTTTT.

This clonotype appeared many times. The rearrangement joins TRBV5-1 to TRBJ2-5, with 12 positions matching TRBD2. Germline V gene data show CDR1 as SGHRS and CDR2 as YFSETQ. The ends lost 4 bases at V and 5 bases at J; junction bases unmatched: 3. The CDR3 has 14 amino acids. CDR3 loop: CASSPGLAGETQYF. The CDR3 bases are TGCGCCAGCAGCCCAGGACTAGCGGGGGAGACCCAGTACTTC.

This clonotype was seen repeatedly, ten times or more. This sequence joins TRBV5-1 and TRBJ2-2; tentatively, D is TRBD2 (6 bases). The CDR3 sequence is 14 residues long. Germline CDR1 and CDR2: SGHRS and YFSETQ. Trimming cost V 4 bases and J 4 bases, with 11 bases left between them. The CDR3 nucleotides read TGCGCCAGCAGCCGACTAGACAGCACCGGGGAGCTGTTTTTT. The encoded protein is CASSRLDSTGELFF. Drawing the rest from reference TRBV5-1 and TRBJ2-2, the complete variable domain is KAGVTQTPRYLIKTRGQQVTLSCSPISGHRSVSWYQQTPGQGLQFLFEYFSETQRNKGNFPGRFSGRQFSNSRSEMNVSTLELGDSALYLCASSRLDSTGELFFGEGSRLTVL.

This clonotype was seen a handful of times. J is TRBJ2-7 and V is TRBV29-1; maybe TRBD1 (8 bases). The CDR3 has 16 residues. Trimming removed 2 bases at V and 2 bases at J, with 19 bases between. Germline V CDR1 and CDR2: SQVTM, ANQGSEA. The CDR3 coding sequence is TGCAGCGTTGAAACGGACGAACAGGGGGGGACCTACGAGCAGTACTTC. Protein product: CSVETDEQGGTYEQYF.

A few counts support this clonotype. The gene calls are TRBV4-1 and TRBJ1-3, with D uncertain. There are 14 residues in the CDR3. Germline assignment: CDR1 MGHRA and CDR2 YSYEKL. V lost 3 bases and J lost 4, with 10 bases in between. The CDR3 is CASSHPRRGNTIYF. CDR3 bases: TGCGCCAGCAGCCACCCTAGGAGAGGAAACACCATATATTTT.

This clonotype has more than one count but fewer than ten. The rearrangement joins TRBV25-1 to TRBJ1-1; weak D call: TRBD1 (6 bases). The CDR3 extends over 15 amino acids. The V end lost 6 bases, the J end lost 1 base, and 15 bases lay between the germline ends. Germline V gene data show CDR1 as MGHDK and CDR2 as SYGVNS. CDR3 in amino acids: CASRGGQKPNTEAFF. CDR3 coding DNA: TGTGCCAGCAGGGGTGGACAGAAGCCGAACACTGAAGCTTTCTTT.

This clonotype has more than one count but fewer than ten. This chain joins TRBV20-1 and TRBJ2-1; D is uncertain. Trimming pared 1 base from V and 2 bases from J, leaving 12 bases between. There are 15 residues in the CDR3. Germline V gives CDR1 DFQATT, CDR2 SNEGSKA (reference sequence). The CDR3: CSARVSGHAYNEQFF. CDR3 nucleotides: TGCAGTGCTAGAGTTAGTGGGCACGCCTACAATGAGCAGTTCTTC.

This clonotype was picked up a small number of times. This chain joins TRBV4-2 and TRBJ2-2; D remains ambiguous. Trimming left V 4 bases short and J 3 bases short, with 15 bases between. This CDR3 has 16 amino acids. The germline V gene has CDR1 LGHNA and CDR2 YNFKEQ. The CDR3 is CASSRYTSQDTGELFF. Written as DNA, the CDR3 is TGTGCCAGCAGCCGCTACACAAGCCAGGACACCGGGGAGCTGTTTTTT.

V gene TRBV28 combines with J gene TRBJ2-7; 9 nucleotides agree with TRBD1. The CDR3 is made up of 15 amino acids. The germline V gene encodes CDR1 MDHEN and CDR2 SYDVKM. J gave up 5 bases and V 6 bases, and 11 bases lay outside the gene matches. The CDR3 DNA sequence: TGTGCCAGCAGCCGTGGGACAGGGACTACTCACGAGCAGTACTTC. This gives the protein CASSRGTGTTHEQYF.